This T cell receptor (beta chain) was profiled in a study of radiation and T cells in renal cell carcinoma. Overall study results and limits: No pretreatment tumor biopsies were available for baseline clonotypes.

The method was immunoSEQ multiplex PCR; TCRdb's version includes in-frame clones alone and lacks a portion of them. This repertoire shows 150,000 to 200,000 clones, 88% found once; its top ten account for about 11%. Time point defined: blood 4 weeks post-SBRT, at nephrectomy. The treatment: 15 Gy SBRT to primary tumor, nephrectomy 4 weeks later. Nephrectomy followed 15 Gy stereotactic body radiation by 4 weeks. Serial blood draws occurred at baseline and 2 and 4 weeks post-SBRT. This CDR3 has 15 residues. Trimming shortened V by 10 bases and J by 0 bases, and 17 bases separated the two germline ends. The germline V gene has CDR1 MNHNS and CDR2 SASEGT. A word on this clone: Its antigen is still unknown.

The genes are TRBV6-1 and TRBJ2-3, with a tentative D call TRBD2 (5 bases). The sequence was collected from a woman aged 45 to 65 with renal cell carcinoma. The sequencing here drew on blood, taken from a patient whose treatment included radiotherapy and nephrectomy. The DNA for the CDR3 is TGTGCCACTGGAGGTGTATCTTCTAGCACAGATACGCAGTATTTT. Its translation is CATGGVSSSTDTQYF.